The present entry profiles one T cell receptor beta chain with its context. Its target is not known. This sample stems from a study of T cells after yellow fever vaccination. Generation of TCR cDNA used 5'RACE template switching (which added a universal primer site and UMIs). A single record per CDR3 protein comes from TCRdb applying MiXCR to the 5' RACE reads. The table shows 550,000 to 750,000 distinct CDR3 sequences, with around an eighth occurring only once. The study's findings and limits: There was a small share of clonotypes that showed up in both the CD4 and CD8 compartments.

Trimming removed 3 bases from V and 3 bases from J; junction bases left unmatched: 2. Germline CDR1 and CDR2: SGHTA and FQGNSA. The CDR3 consists of 14 residues. The source material was PBMCs, sampled on the day of the yellow fever booster vaccination. This chain joins TRBV7-2 and TRBJ2-7; TRBD2 agrees at 10 bases. The receptor's source is a man aged 25-45 years who received the YFV17D yellow fever vaccine. In DNA form, the CDR3 reads TGTGCCAGCAGCTTGGGGACTAGCGACTACGAGCAGTACTTC. The encoded protein is CASSLGTSDYEQYF.